This T cell receptor (beta chain) is from a study of CD8+ T cells in alopecia areata (dated by TCRdb to 2016 to 2019). With respect to the entire study: Treated patients were enrolled in an open-label pilot trial of oral tofacitinib at 5 to 10 mg twice daily for moderate-to-severe alopecia areata. TCRbeta CDR3 regions were amplified by immunoSEQ multiplex PCR with 35 Vbeta forward and 13 Jbeta reverse primers. RNA came from the PAXgene miRNA kit for fixed scalp, the miRNeasy kit for PBMCs, and the RNeasy kit for mouse skin. Biopsies were taken from tofacitinib-treated patients at baseline and again at 4 and 24 weeks into treatment, and several of those patients also had a later scalp biopsy. Patients stayed on tofacitinib for 6 to 18 months and then had 6 months of follow-up off drug so that delayed response and recurrence could be assessed. Human TCRbeta sequencing covered scalp tissue and sorted CD4+ and CD8+ peripheral blood T cells from patchy and totalis/universalis alopecia areata patients and healthy controls. Scalp clonality was compared across normal scalp (n=4), patchy alopecia areata scalp (n=8), and alopecia totalis/universalis scalp (n=8). The study used high-throughput TCRbeta sequencing to examine T cell clonal expansion in alopecia areata, in both the C3H/HeJ mouse model and human patients. What the research found in general, with its limitations: Resident alphabeta T cells in normal human skin are also sequenced, complicating scalp TCR repertoire analysis, unlike mouse skin dominated by gammadelta T cells. TCR sequences shared between patients were less clear than in mice, possibly partly because of HLA diversity in the patient population. Compared with normal scalp, lesional scalp, particularly in alopecia totalis/universalis, had higher clonality and more expanded CD8+ clones, which suggests antigenic drive.

Receptor amplification or capture employed the immunoSEQ multiplex PCR assay. For TCR sequencing, RNA was extracted from every sample and reverse transcribed into cDNA to serve as template. First-strand cDNA was synthesized with SuperScript III using a 2:1 mix of oligo-dT and random hexamers. A synthetic immune receptor repertoire was used to gauge amplification bias, and whatever bias remained was removed computationally. On the authors' methods: Raw reads were preprocessed to remove errors, and CDR3 was defined by IMGT conventions from the conserved cysteine to phenylalanine. Clonality was computed as 1 minus the Shannon entropy, with the entropy normalized by log2 of the number of productive unique TCRs. Whether scalp clones were CD4 or CD8 was inferred by matching scalp TCRbeta sequences against CD4 and CD8 repertoires sorted from blood. As stored in TCRdb, this immuneACCESS dataset retains in-frame rearrangements with V and J assigned. A fraction of the clones does not appear; measured against another copy, unresolved V genes explain less than half of the discrepancy, and the remainder lacks a known reason. V and J calls and clone size are as listed in that table; D and trimming were resolved from the DNA. This sample is represented by under 250,000 clones; 57% of them were singletons. Around 0.44% of the sample lies in the top ten.

Taken with the paper, the label for time point translates to: baseline before oral tofacitinib. Lesional scalp punch biopsies and peripheral blood were obtained from alopecia areata patients. PBMCs were isolated by density centrifugation and stained for CD3, CD4 and CD8, after which CD4+ and CD8+ T cells were sorted on a FACSAria. The V end loses 1 base and the J end loses 0 bases, and a stretch of 6 bases separates them. Its CDR3 holds 14 amino acids, cysteine through phenylalanine. The kept DNA is CDR3 alone, 42 bases in frame from the first base. Looking up the germline V gene yields CDR1 SGHVS and CDR2 FNYEAQ. This clone showed up just a few times. No antigen is known for it. Per-nucleotide qualities are absent, and no much larger clonotype sits a single base away.

This material consisted of CD4+ T cells sorted from blood, taken at week 0. The V and J genes are TRBV7-6 and TRBJ1-2; no D segment can be confidently identified. The receptor's source is a human donor with alopecia areata. The encoded CDR3 is CASSLGVANYGYTF. At the DNA level, the sequence is TGTGCCAGCAGCTTAGGGGTGGCTAACTATGGCTACACCTTC. Full variable domain (CDR3 extended with the reference TRBV7-6 and TRBJ1-2 proteins): GAGVSQSPRYKVTKRGQDVALRCDPISGHVSLYWYRQALGQGPEFLTYFNYEAQQDKSGLPNDRFSAERPEGSISTLTIQRTEQRDSAMYRCASSLGVANYGYTFGSGTRLTVV.